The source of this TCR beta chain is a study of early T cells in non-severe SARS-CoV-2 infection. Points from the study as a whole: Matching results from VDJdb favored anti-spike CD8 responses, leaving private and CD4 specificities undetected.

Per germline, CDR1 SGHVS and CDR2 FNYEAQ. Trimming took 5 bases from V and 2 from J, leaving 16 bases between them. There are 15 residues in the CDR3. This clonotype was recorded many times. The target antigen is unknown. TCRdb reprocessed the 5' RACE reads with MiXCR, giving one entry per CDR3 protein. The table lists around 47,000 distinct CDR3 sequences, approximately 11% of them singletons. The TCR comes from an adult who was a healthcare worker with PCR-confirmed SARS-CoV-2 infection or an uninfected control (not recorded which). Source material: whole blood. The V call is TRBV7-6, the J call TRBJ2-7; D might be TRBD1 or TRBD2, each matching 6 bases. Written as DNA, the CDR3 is TGTGCCAGCAGCCCAGTAGGGGGGAATACCTACGAGCAGTACTTC. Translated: CASSPVGGNTYEQYF. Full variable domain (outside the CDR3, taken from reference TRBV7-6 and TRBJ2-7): GAGVSQSPRYKVTKRGQDVALRCDPISGHVSLYWYRQALGQGPEFLTYFNYEAQQDKSGLPNDRFSAERPEGSISTLTIQRTEQRDSAMYRCASSPVGGNTYEQYFGPGTRLTVT.